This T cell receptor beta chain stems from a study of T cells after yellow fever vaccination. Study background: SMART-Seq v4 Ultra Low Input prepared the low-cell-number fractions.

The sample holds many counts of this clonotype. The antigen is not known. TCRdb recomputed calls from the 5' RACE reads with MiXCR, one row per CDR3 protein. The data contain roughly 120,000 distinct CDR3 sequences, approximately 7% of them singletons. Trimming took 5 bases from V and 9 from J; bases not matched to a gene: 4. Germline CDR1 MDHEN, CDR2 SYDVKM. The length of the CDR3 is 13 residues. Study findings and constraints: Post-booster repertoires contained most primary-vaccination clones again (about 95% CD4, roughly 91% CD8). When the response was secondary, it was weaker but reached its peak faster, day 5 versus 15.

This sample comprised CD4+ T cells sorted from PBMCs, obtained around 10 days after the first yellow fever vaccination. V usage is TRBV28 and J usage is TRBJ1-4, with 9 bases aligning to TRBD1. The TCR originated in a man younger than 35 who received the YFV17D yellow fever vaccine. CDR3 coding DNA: TGTGCCAGCAGTCCGGGACAGGGAAAAAAACTGTTTTTT. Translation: CASSPGQGKKLFF.